What follows are 6 T cell receptor beta chains derived from one specimen sequenced in a study of shared clonotypes between healthy human individuals. Naive CD8 populations comprised CD45RO-negative cells positively selected for CCR7, excluding terminally differentiated effector memory CD45RA+ cells. The repertoire was sequenced with immunoSEQ multiplex PCR; TCRdb's copy has only in-frame clones and lacks some. The sample consists of about 2.1 million clones, roughly 95% of them appearing once. The sequenced material came from naive CD8+ T cells from PBMCs. These receptors originate from a man in his late teens or twenties in good health. Some clones in this sample may be carry-over from other donors' samples.

The V and J genes are TRBV28 and TRBJ2-7; either TRBD1 or TRBD2 may fit D (7 bases each). Between the trimmed V and J ends, which lost 6 bases and 1 base, there was a span of 22 bases. The CDR3 sequence is 17 residues long. In germline, CDR1 is MDHEN, CDR2 SYDVKM. CDR3 nucleotide sequence: TGTGCCAGCAGCATAGGGGGAGGGACAGCTTTGTCCTACGAGCAGTACTTC. Protein product: CASSIGGGTALSYEQYF.

The chain is built from TRBV5-1 and TRBJ2-7; D may be TRBD2 (6 bases). CDR1 and CDR2 from the germline V gene are SGHRS and YFSETQ. The CDR3 is 16 amino acids. V lost 0 bases, J lost 4 bases, and 17 bases lay in between. CDR3 loop: CASSLEISAGQYEQYF. The CDR3 nucleotides are TGCGCCAGCAGCTTGGAGATAAGCGCGGGGCAGTACGAGCAGTACTTC.

The chain employs TRBV9 and TRBJ2-2; no firm D call. Germline CDR1 reads SGDLS; CDR2 reads YYNGEE. V gave up 6 bases and J gave up 1 base, with 4 bases separating them. CDR3 length: 12 residues. CDR3 DNA: TGTGCCAGCAAAGGGAACACCGGGGAGCTGTTTTTT. Translated: CASKGNTGELFF.

This sequence joins TRBV28 and TRBJ2-7; D is unresolved. The V gene lost 1 base and the J gene lost 0 bases, with 7 bases spanning the gap. Germline CDR1 and CDR2: MDHEN and SYDVKM. The CDR3 consists of 14 residues. As DNA, the CDR3 is TGTGCCAGCAGTTTATACACGAGCTCCTACGAGCAGTACTTC. Protein product: CASSLYTSSYEQYF. Based on the CDR3 plus reference TRBV28 and TRBJ2-7, the full variable domain is DVKVTQSSRYLVKRTGEKVFLECVQDMDHENMFWYRQDPGLGLRLIYFSYDVKMKEKGDIPEGYSVSREKKERFSLILESASTNQTSMYLCASSLYTSSYEQYFGPGTRLTVT.

This sequence joins TRBV7-8 and TRBJ2-7; a weak D match, TRBD1 (6 bases). Per the germline V gene, CDR1 is SGHVS and CDR2 is FQNEAQ. V lost 4 bases and J 5 bases, leaving 12 bases between the germline ends. The length of the CDR3 is 13 residues. The CDR3 here is CASSSSRGNEQYF. The CDR3 DNA reads as TGTGCCAGCAGCTCCTCCAGGGGCAACGAGCAGTACTTC.

This chain joins TRBV7-8 and TRBJ2-7; D is unclear. The V gene's germline CDR1 is SGHVS and CDR2 FQNEAQ. The length of the CDR3 is 15 residues. Trimming pared 1 base from V and 1 base from J, leaving 11 bases between. CDR3 in amino acids: CASSLEGLLSYEQYF. As DNA, the CDR3 is TGTGCCAGCAGCTTAGAAGGTTTGCTATCCTACGAGCAGTACTTC.